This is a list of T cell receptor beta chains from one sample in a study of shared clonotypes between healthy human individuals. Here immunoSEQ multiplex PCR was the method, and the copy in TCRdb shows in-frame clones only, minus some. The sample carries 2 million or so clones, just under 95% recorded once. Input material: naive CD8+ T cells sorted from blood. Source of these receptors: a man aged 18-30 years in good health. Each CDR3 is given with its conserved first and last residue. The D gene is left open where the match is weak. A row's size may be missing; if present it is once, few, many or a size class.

CASSSTRGGRANYGYTF	TGTGCCAGCAGCTCCACCCGGGGGGGCAGGGCGAACTATGGCTACACCTTC	-	-	TRBJ1-2	TRBV5-6
CASSWRQGYEQYF	TGCGCCAGCAGCTGGCGGCAGGGCTACGAGCAGTACTTC	-	once	TRBJ2-7	TRBV5-1
CASGNEAGTLMNTEAFF	TGTGCTAGTGGTAACGAAGCCGGGACACTCATGAACACTGAAGCTTTCTTT	-	-	TRBJ1-1	TRBV12-5
CASSLFEDNEQFF	TGTGCCAGCAGTTTATTCGAGGACAATGAGCAGTTCTTC	-	-	TRBJ2-1	TRBV28
CAWSVKGLAGFYLEQYF	TGTGCCTGGAGTGTAAAGGGACTAGCGGGTTTTTATCTCGAGCAGTACTTC	TRBD2	few	TRBJ2-7	TRBV30
CAWSVQDEINTGELFF	TGTGCCTGGAGTGTACAAGACGAGATAAACACCGGGGAGCTGTTTTTT	-	few	TRBJ2-2	TRBV30
CASSQDLGDIPSYEQYF	TGCGCCAGCAGCCAAGATCTGGGGGACATACCCTCCTACGAGCAGTACTTC	-	-	TRBJ2-7	TRBV4-3
CASSLAGVTYEQYF	TGTGCCAGCAGCTTGGCCGGCGTCACCTACGAGCAGTACTTC	-	-	TRBJ2-7	TRBV5-4
CASSLAISSSYEQYF	TGTGCCAGCAGCTTAGCAATCAGCTCTAGCTACGAGCAGTACTTC	-	once	TRBJ2-7	TRBV7-8
CASISPGDVGYEQYF	TGTGCCAGCATTAGTCCTGGGGACGTCGGCTACGAGCAGTACTTC	-	-	TRBJ2-7	TRBV2
CASSYGDFNEQFF	TGTGCCAGCAGTTACGGGGATTTCAATGAGCAGTTCTTC	-	-	TRBJ2-1	TRBV6-6
CASSPPGTGGSLLYGYTF	TGCGCCAGCAGCCCTCCCGGGACAGGGGGTTCCCTACTCTATGGCTACACCTTC	TRBD1	-	TRBJ1-2	TRBV4-1
CSVVLAGIIYEQYF	TGCAGCGTTGTACTGGCAGGGATTATATACGAGCAGTACTTC	-	once	TRBJ2-7	TRBV29-1
CASSDTGPTEAFF	TGTGCCAGCAGCGACACAGGGCCCACTGAAGCTTTCTTT	-	once	TRBJ1-1	TRBV7-3
CASSVPALAEGWDTQYF	TGTGCCAGCAGCGTACCTGCTCTAGCGGAGGGATGGGATACGCAGTATTTT	TRBD2	-	TRBJ2-3	TRBV9
CASSQGWTGELLYSYNEQFF	TGCGCCAGCAGCCAAGGTTGGACAGGGGAATTGTTATACTCCTACAATGAGCAGTTCTTC	TRBD1	-	TRBJ2-1	TRBV4-1
CASSLSAGLGYTF	TGTGCCAGCAGTTTATCGGCAGGGCTAGGCTACACCTTC	-	-	TRBJ1-2	TRBV27
CASSQLADSYNEQFF	TGTGCCAGTAGCCAACTAGCGGACTCCTACAATGAGCAGTTCTTC	TRBD2	-	TRBJ2-1	TRBV19
CASSLMGLTGGYPPEETQYF	TGTGCCAGCAGTTTAATGGGCCTGACAGGGGGCTACCCTCCCGAAGAGACCCAGTACTTC	TRBD1	-	TRBJ2-5	TRBV27
CASSTGPGTGGESPLHF	TGTGCCAGTAGTACAGGGCCCGGAACAGGGGGAGAGTCACCCCTCCACTTT	TRBD1	-	TRBJ1-6	TRBV19
CASSLDQNEQFF	TGTGCCAGCAGCTTAGATCAGAATGAGCAGTTCTTC	-	-	TRBJ2-1	TRBV13
CASSGLAGEEERETQYF	TGTGCCAGCAGCGGACTAGCGGGAGAAGAGGAGCGAGAGACCCAGTACTTC	TRBD2	-	TRBJ2-5	TRBV7-2
CAISDLSGEDTEAFF	TGTGCCATCAGTGACTTGTCGGGGGAGGACACTGAAGCTTTCTTT	-	-	TRBJ1-1	TRBV10-3
CASSVLGNNEQFF	TGTGCCAGCAGCGTCTTAGGAAACAATGAGCAGTTCTTC	-	-	TRBJ2-1	TRBV9
CARSPALRGLGTEAFF	TGTGCCAGAAGCCCTGCTCTCAGGGGGCTCGGCACTGAAGCTTTCTTT	TRBD1	-	TRBJ1-1	TRBV5-3
CASSPPTGNTGELFF	TGCGCCAGCAGCCCCCCGACAGGGAACACCGGGGAGCTGTTTTTT	-	-	TRBJ2-2	TRBV4-1
CASSQDITPGGYSKDTGELFF	TGCGCCAGCAGCCAAGATATCACGCCGGGGGGCTATTCCAAGGACACCGGGGAGCTGTTTTTT	-	-	TRBJ2-2	TRBV4-3
CASSPPSGRVNTGELFF	TGTGCCAGCAGCCCACCGTCCGGGAGGGTAAACACCGGGGAGCTGTTTTTT	TRBD2	-	TRBJ2-2	TRBV7-9
CASSAWGGADYGYTF	TGTGCCAGCAGCGCGTGGGGCGGCGCGGACTATGGCTACACCTTC	-	-	TRBJ1-2	TRBV5-6
CASSQDARGGNEQFF	TGCGCCAGCAGCCAAGATGCCAGAGGAGGGAATGAGCAGTTCTTC	-	-	TRBJ2-1	TRBV4-1
CASSLGSGYNQPQHF	TGTGCCAGCAGCTTAGGCAGCGGATACAATCAGCCCCAGCATTTT	-	-	TRBJ1-5	TRBV7-2
CASSRGQAYGYTF	TGTGCCAGCTCACGAGGACAGGCCTATGGCTACACCTTC	TRBD1	-	TRBJ1-2	TRBV18
CASSLDPGLGNEQFF	TGTGCCAGCAGCTTAGATCCGGGACTAGGAAATGAGCAGTTCTTC	TRBD2	-	TRBJ2-1	TRBV7-6
CASSFQGTSYGYTF	TGTGCCAGCAGCTTCCAGGGGACTTCCTATGGCTACACCTTC	-	-	TRBJ1-2	TRBV5-6
CSAIQGIEAFF	TGCAGTGCTATACAGGGGATTGAAGCTTTCTTT	TRBD1	-	TRBJ1-1	TRBV20-1
CASSPRTKEYNEQFF	TGCGCCAGCAGCCCCCGGACTAAAGAGTACAATGAGCAGTTCTTC	-	-	TRBJ2-1	TRBV5-1
CASSTTSSNEQFF	TGTGCCAGCAGCACGACTAGTTCCAATGAGCAGTTCTTC	-	-	TRBJ2-1	TRBV9
CASSSGTGYTETQYF	TGTGCCAGCAGTTCCGGGACAGGGTATACAGAGACCCAGTACTTC	TRBD1	-	TRBJ2-5	TRBV27
CASSYGVNTGELFF	TGTGCCAGCAGTTACGGCGTGAACACCGGGGAGCTGTTTTTT	-	-	TRBJ2-2	TRBV6-5
CASSLGQTNYGYTF	TGTGCCAGCAGCTTGGGGCAAACTAACTATGGCTACACCTTC	-	-	TRBJ1-2	TRBV11-2
CASSAARGISYEQYF	TGTGCCAGCAGTGCGGCCAGGGGTATAAGCTACGAGCAGTACTTC	-	-	TRBJ2-7	TRBV6-1
CASSLGGAYNEQFF	TGTGCCAGCAGTTTAGGCGGGGCCTACAATGAGCAGTTCTTC	-	-	TRBJ2-1	TRBV27
CASSMQGAGDGYTF	TGTGCCAGCAGCATGCAGGGGGCTGGGGATGGCTACACCTTC	TRBD1	-	TRBJ1-2	TRBV5-4
CASSLPTGTNYGYTF	TGTGCCAGCAGTTTACCGACAGGGACTAACTATGGCTACACCTTC	TRBD1	-	TRBJ1-2	TRBV27
CASSQDGAGSSYNEQFF	TGCGCCAGCAGCCAAGATGGGGCAGGGAGCTCCTACAATGAGCAGTTCTTC	-	once	TRBJ2-1	TRBV4-3
CASSLSPGVGETQYF	TGTGCCAGCAGTTTATCCCCGGGAGTGGGGGAGACCCAGTACTTC	-	once	TRBJ2-5	TRBV27
CASSDEYNEQFF	TGTGCCAGCAGTGACGAGTACAATGAGCAGTTCTTC	-	-	TRBJ2-1	TRBV2
CASSEQDYGYTF	TGTGCCAGCAGTGAACAGGACTATGGCTACACCTTC	-	-	TRBJ1-2	TRBV6-1